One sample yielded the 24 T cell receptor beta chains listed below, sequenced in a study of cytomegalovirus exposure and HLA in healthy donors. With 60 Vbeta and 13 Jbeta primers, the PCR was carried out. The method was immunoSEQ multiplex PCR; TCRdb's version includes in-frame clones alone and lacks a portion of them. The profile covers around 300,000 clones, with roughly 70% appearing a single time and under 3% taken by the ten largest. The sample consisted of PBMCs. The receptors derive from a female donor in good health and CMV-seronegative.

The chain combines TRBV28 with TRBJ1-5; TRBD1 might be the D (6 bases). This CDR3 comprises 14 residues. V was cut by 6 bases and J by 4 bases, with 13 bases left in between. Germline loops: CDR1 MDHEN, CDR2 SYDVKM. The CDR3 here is CASSRTAPNQPQHF. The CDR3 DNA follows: TGTGCCAGCAGCCGGACAGCCCCTAATCAGCCCCAGCATTTT.

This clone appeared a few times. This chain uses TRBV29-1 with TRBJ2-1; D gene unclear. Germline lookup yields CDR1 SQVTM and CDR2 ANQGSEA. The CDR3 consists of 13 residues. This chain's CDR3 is CSLGEAAYNEQFF. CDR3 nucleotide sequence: TGCAGTCTCGGCGAGGCGGCGTACAATGAGCAGTTCTTC.

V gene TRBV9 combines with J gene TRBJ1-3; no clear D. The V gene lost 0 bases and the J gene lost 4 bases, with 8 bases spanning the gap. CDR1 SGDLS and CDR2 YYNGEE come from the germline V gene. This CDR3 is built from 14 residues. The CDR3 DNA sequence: TGTGCCAGCAGCGTAGAAGCCCAAGGAAACACCATATATTTT. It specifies CASSVEAQGNTIYF.

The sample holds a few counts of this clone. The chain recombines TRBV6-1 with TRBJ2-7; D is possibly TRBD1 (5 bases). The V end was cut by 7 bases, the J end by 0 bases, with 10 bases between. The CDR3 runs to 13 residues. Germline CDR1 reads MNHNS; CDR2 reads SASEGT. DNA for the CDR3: TGTGCCAGCACTATAGACAGCTCCTACGAGCAGTACTTC. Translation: CASTIDSSYEQYF.

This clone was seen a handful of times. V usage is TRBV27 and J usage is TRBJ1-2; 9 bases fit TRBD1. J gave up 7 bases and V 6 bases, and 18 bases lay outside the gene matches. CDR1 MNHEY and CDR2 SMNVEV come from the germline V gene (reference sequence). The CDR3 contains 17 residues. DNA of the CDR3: TGTGCCAGCAGATCTCCCTGGGGGGACAGGGAGGGTATTGGCTACACCTTC. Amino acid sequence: CASRSPWGDREGIGYTF.

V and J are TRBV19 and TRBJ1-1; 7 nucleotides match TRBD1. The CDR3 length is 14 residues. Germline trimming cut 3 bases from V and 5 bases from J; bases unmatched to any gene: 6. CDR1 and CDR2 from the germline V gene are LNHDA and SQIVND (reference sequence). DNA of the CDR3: TGTGCCAGTAGTATGAGACAGGGAGAAACTGAAGCTTTCTTT. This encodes CASSMRQGETEAFF. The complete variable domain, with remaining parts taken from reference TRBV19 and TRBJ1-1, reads DGGITQSPKYLFRKEGQNVTLSCEQNLNHDAMYWYRQDPGQGLRLIYYSQIVNDFQKGDIAEGYSVSREKKESFPLTVTSAQKNPTAFYLCASSMRQGETEAFFGQGTRLTVV.

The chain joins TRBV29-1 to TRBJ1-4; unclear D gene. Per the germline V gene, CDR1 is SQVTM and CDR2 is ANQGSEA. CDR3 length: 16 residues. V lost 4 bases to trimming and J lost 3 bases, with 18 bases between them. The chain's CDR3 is CSVVGPVNSANEKLFF. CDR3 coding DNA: TGCAGCGTTGTAGGTCCCGTCAATAGCGCTAATGAAAAACTGTTTTTT.

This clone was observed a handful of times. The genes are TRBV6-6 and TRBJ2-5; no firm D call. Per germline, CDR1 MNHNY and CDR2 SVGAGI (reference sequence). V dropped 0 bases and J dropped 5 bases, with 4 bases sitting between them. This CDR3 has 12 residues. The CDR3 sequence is CASSYSQETQYF. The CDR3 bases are TGTGCCAGCAGTTACTCGCAGGAGACCCAGTACTTC.

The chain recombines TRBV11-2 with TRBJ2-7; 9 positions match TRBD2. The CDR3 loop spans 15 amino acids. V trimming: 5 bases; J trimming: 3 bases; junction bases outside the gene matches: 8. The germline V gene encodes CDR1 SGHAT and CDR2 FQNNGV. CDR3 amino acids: CASSPRVAGVYEQYF. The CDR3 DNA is TGTGCCAGCAGCCCTCGAGTAGCGGGAGTCTACGAGCAGTACTTC.

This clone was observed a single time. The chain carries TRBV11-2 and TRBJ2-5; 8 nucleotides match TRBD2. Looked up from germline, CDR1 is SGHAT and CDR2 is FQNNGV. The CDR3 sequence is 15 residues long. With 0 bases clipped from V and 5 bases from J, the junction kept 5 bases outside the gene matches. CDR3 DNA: TGTGCCAGCAGCTTAGAAGGGACTAGACAGGAGACCCAGTACTTC. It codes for CASSLEGTRQETQYF.

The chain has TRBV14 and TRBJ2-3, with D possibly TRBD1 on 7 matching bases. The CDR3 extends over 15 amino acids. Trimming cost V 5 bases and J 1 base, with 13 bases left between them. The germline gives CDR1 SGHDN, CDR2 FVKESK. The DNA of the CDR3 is TGTGCCAGCAGCTACAGGGGAGGCGGCACAGATACGCAGTATTTT. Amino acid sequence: CASSYRGGGTDTQYF.

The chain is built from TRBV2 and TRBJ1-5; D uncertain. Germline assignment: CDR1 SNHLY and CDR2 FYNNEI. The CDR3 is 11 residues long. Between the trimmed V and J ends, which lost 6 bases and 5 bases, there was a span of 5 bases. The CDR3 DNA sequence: TGTGCCAGCAGGCTAGATCAGCCCCAGCATTTT. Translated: CASRLDQPQHF. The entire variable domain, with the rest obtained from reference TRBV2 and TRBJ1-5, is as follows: EPEVTQTPSHQVTQMGQEVILRCVPISNHLYFYWYRQILGQKVEFLVSFYNNEISEKSEIFDDQFSVERPDGSNFTLKIRSTKLEDSAMYFCASRLDQPQHFGDGTRLSIL.

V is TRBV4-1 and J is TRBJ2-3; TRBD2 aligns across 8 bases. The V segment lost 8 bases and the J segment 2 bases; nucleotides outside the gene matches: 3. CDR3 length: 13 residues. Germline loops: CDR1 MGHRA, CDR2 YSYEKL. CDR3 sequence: CASSAGATDTQYF. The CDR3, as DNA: TGCGCCAGCTCAGCGGGAGCCACAGATACGCAGTATTTT.

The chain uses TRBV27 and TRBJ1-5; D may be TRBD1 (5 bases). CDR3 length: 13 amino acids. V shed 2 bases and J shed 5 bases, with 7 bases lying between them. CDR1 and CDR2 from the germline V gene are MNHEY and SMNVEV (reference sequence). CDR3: CASSLGGDQPQHF. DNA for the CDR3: TGTGCCAGCAGTTTAGGAGGGGATCAGCCCCAGCATTTT.

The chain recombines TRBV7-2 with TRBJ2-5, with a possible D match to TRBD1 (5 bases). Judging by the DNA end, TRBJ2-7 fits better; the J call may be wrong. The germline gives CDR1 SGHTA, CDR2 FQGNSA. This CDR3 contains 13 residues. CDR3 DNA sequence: TGTGCCAGCATAAGACAGTACCCCTACGAGCAGTACTTC. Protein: CASIRQYPYEQYF.

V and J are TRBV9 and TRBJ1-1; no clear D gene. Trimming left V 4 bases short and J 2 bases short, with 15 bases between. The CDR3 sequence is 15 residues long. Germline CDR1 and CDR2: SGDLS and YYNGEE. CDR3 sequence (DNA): TGTGCCAGCAGCCCCCCCGGAGTGGGTAACACTGAAGCTTTCTTT. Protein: CASSPPGVGNTEAFF.

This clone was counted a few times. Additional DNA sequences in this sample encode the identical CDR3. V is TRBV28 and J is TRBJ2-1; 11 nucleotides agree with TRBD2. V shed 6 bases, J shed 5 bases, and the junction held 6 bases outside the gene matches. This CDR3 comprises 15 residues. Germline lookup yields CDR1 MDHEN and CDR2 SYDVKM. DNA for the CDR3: TGTGCCAGCAGCCCCGGGACTAGCGGTAACAATGAGCAGTTCTTC. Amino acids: CASSPGTSGNNEQFF. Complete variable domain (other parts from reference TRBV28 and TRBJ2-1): DVKVTQSSRYLVKRTGEKVFLECVQDMDHENMFWYRQDPGLGLRLIYFSYDVKMKEKGDIPEGYSVSREKKERFSLILESASTNQTSMYLCASSPGTSGNNEQFFGPGTRLTVL.

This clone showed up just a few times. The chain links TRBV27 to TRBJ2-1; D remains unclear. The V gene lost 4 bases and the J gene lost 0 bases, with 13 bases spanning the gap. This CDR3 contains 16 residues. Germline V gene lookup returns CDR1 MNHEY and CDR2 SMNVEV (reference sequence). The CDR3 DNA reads TGTGCCAGCAGTTATTCAGCGCTAAGCTCCTACAATGAGCAGTTCTTC. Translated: CASSYSALSSYNEQFF.

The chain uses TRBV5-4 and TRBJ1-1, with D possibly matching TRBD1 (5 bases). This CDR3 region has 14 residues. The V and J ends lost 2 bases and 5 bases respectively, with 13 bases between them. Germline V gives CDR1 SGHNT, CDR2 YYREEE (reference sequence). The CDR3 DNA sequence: TGTGCCAGCAGCTTCGGGGGAGAGGAGACTGAAGCTTTCTTT. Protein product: CASSFGGEETEAFF.

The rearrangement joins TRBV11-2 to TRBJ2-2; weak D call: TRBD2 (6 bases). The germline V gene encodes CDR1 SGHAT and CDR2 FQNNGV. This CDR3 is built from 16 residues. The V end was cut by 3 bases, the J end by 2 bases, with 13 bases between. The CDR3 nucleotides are TGTGCCAGCAGCTTCATGGCGGGACCTAACACCGGGGAGCTGTTTTTT. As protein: CASSFMAGPNTGELFF. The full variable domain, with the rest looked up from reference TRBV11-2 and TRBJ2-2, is EAGVAQSPRYKIIEKRQSVAFWCNPISGHATLYWYQQILGQGPKLLIQFQNNGVVDDSQLPKDRFSAERLKGVDSTLKIQPAKLEDSAVYLCASSFMAGPNTGELFFGEGSRLTVL.

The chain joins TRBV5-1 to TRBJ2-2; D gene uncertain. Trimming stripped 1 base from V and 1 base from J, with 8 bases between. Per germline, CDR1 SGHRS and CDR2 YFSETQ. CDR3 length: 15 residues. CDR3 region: CASSLIFGNTGELFF. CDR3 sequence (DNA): TGCGCCAGCAGCTTGATCTTCGGGAACACCGGGGAGCTGTTTTTT.

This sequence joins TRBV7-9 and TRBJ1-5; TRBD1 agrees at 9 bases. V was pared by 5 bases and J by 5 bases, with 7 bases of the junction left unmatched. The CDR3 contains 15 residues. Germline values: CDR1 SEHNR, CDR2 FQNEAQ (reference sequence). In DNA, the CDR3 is TGTGCCAGCAGCGAGGGGACAGGGACTTATCAGCCCCAGCATTTT. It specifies CASSEGTGTYQPQHF. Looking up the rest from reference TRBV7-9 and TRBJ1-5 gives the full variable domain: DTGVSQNPRHKITKRGQNVTFRCDPISEHNRLYWYRQTLGQGPEFLTYFQNEAQLEKSRLLSDRFSAERPKGSFSTLEIQRTEQGDSAMYLCASSEGTGTYQPQHFGDGTRLSIL.

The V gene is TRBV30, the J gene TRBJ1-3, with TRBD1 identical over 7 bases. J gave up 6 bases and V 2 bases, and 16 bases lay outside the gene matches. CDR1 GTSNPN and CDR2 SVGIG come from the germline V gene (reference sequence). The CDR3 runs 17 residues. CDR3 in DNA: TGTGCCTGGAGTACCCCGACAGGGAACATAATCCTAAACACCATATATTTT. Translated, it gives CAWSTPTGNIILNTIYF.

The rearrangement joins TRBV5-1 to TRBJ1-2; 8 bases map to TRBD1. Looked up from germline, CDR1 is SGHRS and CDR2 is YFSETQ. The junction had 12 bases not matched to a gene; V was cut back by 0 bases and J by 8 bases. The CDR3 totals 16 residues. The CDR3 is CASSLGTTGGVGGYTF. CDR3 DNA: TGCGCCAGCAGCTTGGGGACCACAGGGGGAGTCGGCGGCTACACCTTC.